The clone carrying this T cell receptor beta chain was counted at least ten times. TCRdb ran MiXCR on the 5' RACE reads and lists one entry per CDR3 protein. The sample lists fewer than 20,000 distinct CDR3 sequences, over 3.5% occurring once. The V end lost 6 bases, the J end lost 2 bases, and 14 bases lay between the germline ends. The CDR3 contains 14 residues. The sample comes from a study of T cells after yellow fever vaccination. Overall study results and limits: Some clonotypes were seen in both the CD4 and the CD8 compartments. These made up a small share and likely arose from convergent recombination.

Sequencing was performed on PBMCs, either bulk or a sorted T-cell subset (CD4+, CD8+, memory, or dextramer-sorted; not recorded which), taken 15 days after the yellow fever booster vaccination. The rearrangement links TRBV12-3 or TRBV12-4 to TRBJ2-7; D not resolved. This receptor was identified in a young man who received the YFV17D yellow fever vaccine. CDR3: CASSQMAAPYEQYF. CDR3 bases: TGTGCCAGCAGCCAAATGGCGGCACCCTACGAGCAGTACTTC.